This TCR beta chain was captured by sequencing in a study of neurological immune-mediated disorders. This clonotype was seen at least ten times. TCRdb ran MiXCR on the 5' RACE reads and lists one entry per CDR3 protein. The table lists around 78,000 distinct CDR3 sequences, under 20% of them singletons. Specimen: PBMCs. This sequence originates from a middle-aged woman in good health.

The CDR3 DNA is TGTGCCAGCAGCTTGGCCGTAGGGTGGTCTGCAGATACGCAGTATTTT. This codes for CASSLAVGWSADTQYF. The chain employs TRBV5-6 and TRBJ2-3; D call uncertain. CDR3 length equals 16 residues. Per germline, CDR1 SGHDT and CDR2 YYEEEE. Trimming shortened V by 0 bases and J by 4 bases, and 15 bases separated the two germline ends.